This TCR beta chain originates from a study of blood T cell repertoires in COVID-19. As for the study in general: Collection of acute and convalescent COVID-19 samples took place in the United States, Italy and Spain.

Germline CDR1 reads DFQATT; CDR2 reads SNEGSKA (reference sequence). The CDR3 consists of 14 residues. Losses at the gene ends were 3 bases for V and 5 bases for J; bases not matched to a gene: 8. Assay used: immunoSEQ multiplex PCR; TCRdb lists only in-frame clones, some missing. The profile shows 350,000 to 550,000 clones, 80% to 90% of them singletons. This clonotype was obtained from a woman in her 30s with acute or convalescent COVID-19. Source material: peripheral blood. The gene calls are TRBV20-1 and TRBJ2-7, with 9 bases identical to TRBD2. The chain's CDR3 is CSASKRGAKNEQYF. CDR3 nucleotide sequence: TGCAGTGCTAGTAAGCGGGGGGCTAAAAACGAGCAGTACTTC.